Listed below are T cell receptor beta chains from one sample, sequenced in a study of T cell responses to AZD1222 COVID-19 vaccine. Data came from immunoSEQ multiplex PCR; TCRdb stores just in-frame clones and leaves some out. The sample includes about 140,000 clones, about 80% seen only once; the top ten take about 4%. This material consisted of peripheral blood, taken on day 0 of AZD1222 vaccination. The receptor source for this set is an adult in good health. Both conserved end residues are part of each CDR3. Each record gives: D gene, clone size, CDR3 length, J gene, V gene, CDR3 protein, CDR3 DNA. D genes are given only for firm matches. The size entry is marked missing in some rows and otherwise reads once, few, many or a size class.

TRBD1,once,14,TRBJ2-3,TRBV19,CASSIRQGTDTQYF,TGTGCCAGTAGTATTAGACAGGGGACAGATACGCAGTATTTT
NA,once,13,TRBJ1-2,TRBV28,CASSLGKGSGYTF,TGTGCCAGCAGTTTGGGTAAGGGCAGTGGCTACACCTTC
NA,once,15,TRBJ1-1,TRBV27,CASSLLVRDRSEAFF,TGTGCCAGCAGTTTGTTGGTTCGGGATAGATCTGAAGCTTTCTTT
NA,NA,14,TRBJ1-6,TRBV28,CASSSGQQNSPLHF,TGTGCCAGCAGTTCCGGACAGCAAAATTCACCCCTCCACTTT
NA,NA,14,TRBJ1-2,TRBV27,CASSPFPVGYGYTF,TGTGCCAGCAGCCCCTTCCCGGTGGGCTATGGCTACACCTTC
TRBD2,NA,18,TRBJ2-2,TRBV27,CASSLGEGEAGATGELFF,TGTGCCAGCAGTTTAGGGGAGGGGGAAGCGGGGGCGACCGGGGAGCTGTTTTTT
NA,NA,15,TRBJ1-4,TRBV19,CASSIGAREDEKLFF,TGTGCCAGTAGTATAGGGGCCAGGGAGGACGAAAAACTGTTTTTT
NA,NA,11,TRBJ2-3,TRBV7-9,CASEWADTQYF,TGTGCCAGCGAATGGGCAGATACGCAGTATTTT
NA,NA,17,TRBJ1-6,TRBV28,CASSLLGGGSYNSPLHF,TGTGCCAGCAGTTTACTGGGCGGAGGCTCCTATAATTCACCCCTCCACTTT
NA,NA,13,TRBJ1-2,TRBV7-9,CASSLAADSGYTF,TGTGCCAGCAGCTTAGCGGCGGACTCTGGCTACACCTTC
NA,NA,15,TRBJ1-1,TRBV7-9,CASSTGGGFTTEAFF,TGTGCCAGCAGCACTGGTGGGGGGTTTACCACTGAAGCTTTCTTT
NA,NA,13,TRBJ1-1,TRBV5-1,CASSLALATEAFF,TGCGCCAGCAGCTTGGCTCTGGCCACTGAAGCTTTCTTT
NA,NA,13,TRBJ1-6,TRBV7-9,CASTREFNSPLHF,TGTGCCAGCACAAGGGAGTTTAATTCACCCCTCCACTTT
NA,few,15,TRBJ2-6,TRBV3-1/TRBV3-2,CASRPDGSGANVLTF,TGTGCCAGCAGACCCGACGGTTCTGGGGCCAACGTCCTGACTTTC
NA,once,16,TRBJ2-3,TRBV6-1,CASSARAGVHTDTQYF,TGTGCCAGCAGTGCTCGTGCAGGGGTACACACAGATACGCAGTATTTT
NA,few,13,TRBJ1-2,TRBV7-9,CASSLDTGLGYTF,TGTGCCAGCAGCTTAGATACGGGTCTGGGCTACACCTTC
TRBD1,NA,13,TRBJ1-2,TRBV18,CASSQQGGNGYTF,TGTGCCAGCTCACAACAGGGGGGGAATGGCTACACCTTC
NA,NA,11,TRBJ2-7,TRBV20-1,CSAQTGYEQYF,TGCAGTGCCCAAACGGGCTACGAGCAGTACTTC
NA,NA,14,TRBJ1-1,TRBV7-3,CASSSNTRGTEAFF,TGTGCCAGCAGCTCTAATACCCGTGGGACTGAAGCTTTCTTT
NA,NA,12,TRBJ2-7,TRBV28,CASSLGQYEQYF,TGTGCCAGCAGTTTAGGACAGTACGAGCAGTACTTC
NA,NA,12,TRBJ1-2,TRBV12-3/TRBV12-4,CASGLSVGGYTF,TGTGCCAGCGGATTAAGCGTGGGCGGCTACACCTTC
TRBD1,NA,13,TRBJ1-2,TRBV28,CASSSGQGYGYTF,TGTGCCAGCAGTTCCGGACAGGGGTATGGCTACACCTTC
TRBD1,NA,16,TRBJ1-4,TRBV28,CASSQDPGQGNEKLFF,TGTGCCAGCAGTCAGGATCCGGGACAGGGAAATGAAAAACTGTTTTTT
TRBD1,few,15,TRBJ1-4,TRBV13,CASSYTGEPNEKLFF,TGTGCCAGCAGCTATACAGGGGAACCTAATGAAAAACTGTTTTTT
NA,few,12,TRBJ2-5,TRBV6-4,CASSDSRETQYF,TGTGCCAGCAGTGACTCGAGAGAGACCCAGTACTTC
NA,NA,13,TRBJ2-2,TRBV25-1,CASSDGHTGELFF,TGTGCCAGCAGTGATGGGCACACCGGGGAGCTGTTTTTT
NA,few,14,TRBJ1-5,TRBV10-3,CAISETTGNQPQHF,TGTGCCATCAGTGAGACAACAGGCAATCAGCCCCAGCATTTT
TRBD1,NA,17,TRBJ1-1,TRBV15,CATSSRQGARGNTEAFF,TGTGCCACCAGCAGCAGACAGGGGGCTAGGGGGAACACTGAAGCTTTCTTT
NA,NA,14,TRBJ1-1,TRBV19,CATLGGSLNTEAFF,TGTGCCACTCTCGGGGGCAGCTTGAACACTGAAGCTTTCTTT
NA,NA,14,TRBJ1-4,TRBV6-5,CASGSFGANEKLFF,TGTGCCAGCGGATCTTTCGGGGCTAATGAAAAACTGTTTTTT
TRBD1,NA,14,TRBJ2-1,TRBV30,CAWSVQGFYNEQFF,TGTGCCTGGAGTGTACAGGGGTTCTACAATGAGCAGTTCTTC
NA,NA,14,TRBJ2-7,TRBV7-8,CASSWGPTSYEQYF,TGTGCCAGCAGCTGGGGACCGACCTCCTACGAGCAGTACTTC
TRBD2,NA,14,TRBJ2-3,TRBV3-1/TRBV3-2,CASSPLGLANTQYF,TGTGCCAGCAGCCCTCTCGGACTAGCAAATACGCAGTATTTT
TRBD2,NA,16,TRBJ2-3,TRBV5-1,CASSLGSGGAKDTQYF,TGCGCCAGCAGCTTGGGTAGCGGGGGGGCGAAAGATACGCAGTATTTT
NA,NA,14,TRBJ2-3,TRBV27,CASSPGGRTDTQYF,TGTGCCAGCAGCCCAGGGGGGAGGACAGATACGCAGTATTTT
NA,few,14,TRBJ1-6,TRBV30,CAWRLGRGNSPLHF,TGTGCCTGGAGATTGGGTCGCGGTAATTCACCCCTCCACTTT
TRBD2,NA,18,TRBJ2-1,TRBV4-2,CASSQGTSGDSSYNEQFF,TGTGCCAGCAGCCAAGGGACTAGCGGGGATAGCTCCTACAATGAGCAGTTCTTC
NA,NA,14,TRBJ1-1,TRBV5-3,CARSLPGYLSEAFF,TGTGCCAGAAGCTTGCCAGGGTATCTCTCTGAAGCTTTCTTT
NA,NA,14,TRBJ1-5,TRBV28,CASTGVYSNQPQHF,TGTGCCAGCACGGGGGTTTATAGCAATCAGCCCCAGCATTTT
NA,NA,12,TRBJ2-7,TRBV27,CASSPSSYEQYF,TGTGCCAGCAGCCCGTCCTCCTACGAGCAGTACTTC
NA,NA,14,TRBJ1-1,TRBV19,CASSITGSGTEAFF,TGTGCCAGTAGTATCACAGGGAGTGGAACTGAAGCTTTCTTT
NA,NA,15,TRBJ2-5,TRBV6-1,CASSEAAGTQETQYF,TGTGCCAGCAGTGAAGCAGCAGGAACTCAAGAGACCCAGTACTTC
NA,NA,14,TRBJ1-1,TRBV7-9,CATDVDSGGGEAFF,TGTGCCACCGACGTGGATTCGGGGGGTGGTGAAGCTTTCTTT
TRBD2,NA,16,TRBJ2-3,TRBV30,CAWSRFSGGSTDTQYF,TGTGCCTGGTCCCGCTTTAGCGGGGGGAGCACAGATACGCAGTATTTT
NA,NA,14,TRBJ1-2,TRBV4-2,CASSQGREGYGYTF,TGTGCCAGCAGCCAAGGGAGGGAGGGCTATGGCTACACCTTC
NA,once,15,TRBJ1-1,TRBV7-9,CASSPRDLINTEAFF,TGTGCCAGCAGCCCCCGGGACCTCATCAACACTGAAGCTTTCTTT
NA,NA,15,TRBJ1-5,TRBV9,CASSVDSGTNQPQHF,TGTGCCAGCAGCGTAGATTCAGGGACCAATCAGCCCCAGCATTTT
TRBD1,NA,14,TRBJ1-1,TRBV18,CASSPAMGQGEAFF,TGTGCCAGCTCACCCGCAATGGGACAGGGAGAAGCTTTCTTT
NA,NA,14,TRBJ1-6,TRBV6-5,CASRQTLRDSPLHF,TGTGCCAGCAGACAGACCCTTCGGGATTCACCCCTCCACTTT
NA,NA,16,TRBJ1-4,TRBV28,CASSLPGQLQSGKLFF,TGTGCCAGCAGCTTACCCGGACAGCTCCAATCGGGGAAACTGTTTTTT
TRBD1,NA,15,TRBJ1-2,TRBV27,CASSLASTGDGGYTF,TGTGCCAGCAGTTTGGCAAGCACAGGGGATGGAGGCTACACCTTC